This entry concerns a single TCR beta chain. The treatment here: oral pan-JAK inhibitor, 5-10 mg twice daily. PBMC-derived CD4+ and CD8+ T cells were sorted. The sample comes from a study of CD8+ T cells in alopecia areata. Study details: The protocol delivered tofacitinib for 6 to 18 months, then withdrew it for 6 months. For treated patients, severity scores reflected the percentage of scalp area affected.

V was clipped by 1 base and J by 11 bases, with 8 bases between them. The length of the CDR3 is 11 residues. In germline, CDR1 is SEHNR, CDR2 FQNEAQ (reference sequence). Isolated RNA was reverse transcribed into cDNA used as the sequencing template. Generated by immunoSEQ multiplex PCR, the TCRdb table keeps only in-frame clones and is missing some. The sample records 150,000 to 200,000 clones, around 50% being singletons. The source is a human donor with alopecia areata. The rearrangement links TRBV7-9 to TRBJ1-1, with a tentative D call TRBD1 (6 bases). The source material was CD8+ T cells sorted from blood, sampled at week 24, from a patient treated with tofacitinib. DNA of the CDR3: TGTGCCAGCAGCTTAGAGGGGGAGGCTTTCTTT. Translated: CASSLEGEAFF.